This T cell receptor beta chain derives from a study of blood T cells in healthy people across ages (dated by TCRdb to about 2015). For the wider study: In model experiments, template switching captured roughly one uniquely barcoded TCR beta cDNA molecule for every two T cells. For two donors (one aged 18 to 29 and one aged 80 or older), the study analyzed two additional independent replicas of 1 million unique cDNA reads from the same blood draw. Four age groups were formed from the donors: young (average 16 years), middle-aged (just under 40), aged (over 55) and long-lived (less than 85). Age-related changes in TCR beta repertoire diversity were measured in the study by deep sequencing normalized with unique cDNA molecular identifiers.

A note on this clonotype: Its cognate antigen has yet to be identified. One junction end disagrees with the germline gene, perhaps due to a read error.

The investigation overall reported the following: There was a strong correlation between observed TCR beta diversity and the percentage of naive T cells measured by flow cytometry. Total diversity estimates from one million sequenced T cells were considered lower bounds and underestimates. Observed TCR beta diversity per million T cells fell roughly linearly with age, and a significant reduction was already apparent by age around 40. Compared with the aged group, more naive CD4+ T cells, fewer expanded clones and increased TCR diversity were shown by the long-lived group, suggesting age selection. Because the CMV infection status of the donors was unknown, age-related changes in expanded clonotypes may potentially have been confounded. Bulk unsorted PBMC profiling prevented conclusive comparison of naive and antigen-experienced compartments.

Libraries came from 5' RACE. These reads were obtained on an Illumina HiSeq 2500. A second PCR of 7 to 11 cycles was performed with a sample-barcoded 5' primer and a J-beta primer mix. Each TCR beta cDNA molecule received a unique molecular identifier from a template-switch 5' adaptor carrying 12 random nucleotides. Each sample yielded at least 3 million CDR3-containing paired-end reads. The Mint cDNA synthesis kit, primed by a TRBC-specific oligonucleotide, was used to synthesize first-strand cDNA from all RNA. Following uracil-DNA glycosylase treatment, all cDNA underwent a first 18-cycle PCR with the universal primers M1SS and BC2_uni_R. Turning to the authors' computational methods: For normalization, 1 million high-quality reads were randomly selected from each sample, with every read carrying a distinct molecular identifier. Reads with shared molecular identifiers were discarded instead of being binned into consensus sequences. MiTCR, set to a Q25 quality threshold and the strictest error-elimination algorithm, was used for CDR3 identification, clonotype clustering and error correction. A nonparametric unseen species model with Euler transformation was used to estimate a lower bound on total TCR beta diversity. The raw public data were reprocessed by TCRdb itself: fastp quality trimming at Q25, MiXCR clonotype calling, in-frame beta chains only. Rows with a matching CDR3 protein are joined into one entry that keeps the most common DNA and genes. The V and J calls here are based on TCRdb, not the publication. For this sample there are hundreds of thousands of distinct CDR3 sequences; under 30% appear just once. Over 2.5% of the sample goes to the ten largest clones.

The approximately 40 donors, aged about 6 to 100 years, were systemically healthy Caucasian individuals from Russia. Around 10 milliliters of peripheral blood were drawn from each donor into EDTA-treated Vacutainer tubes. Ficoll-Paque density-gradient centrifugation was used to isolate PBMCs, with at least 7 million obtained per sample. Total RNA, at least 5 micrograms per sample, was extracted from PBMCs with Trizol reagent. For every donor, an aliquot of PBMCs went through flow cytometry to measure the percentages of naive CD45RAhigh/CD27high T cells. This sample was also put to use in a study of T cells of mothers and their children. Reported in the second study: Nine systemically healthy Caucasian individuals, comprising three mothers and their six children, were included as donors. cDNA synthesis used all of the extracted RNA, with roughly 1.6 ug of RNA in each 15 ul reaction. In the second PCR, the M1S primer added sample barcodes and 2-4 random nucleotides. Each mother yielded over 8.5 million TCR beta CDR3 reads and each child some 3 million reads. In both related and unrelated pairs, thymic selection shapes the output of TCR recombination in a similar way, with inherited differences having only a minor effect. Normalized repertoire overlap in related mother-child pairs was always slightly higher than in unrelated mother-child pairs, but the difference was never significant. No persistent microchimeric T cell clones were detected, at a sensitivity of approximately 100 clones per million clonotypes. The study used deep NGS to compare TCR beta repertoires of mothers and children, seeking features distinguishing related mother-child pairs from unrelated individuals. On average, the children were about 10 +/- 4 years old, while the mothers were roughly 36 +/- 4 years old. After adapters were ligated using NEBNext reagents, the libraries underwent 100+100 nt paired-end sequencing on an Illumina HiSeq 2000. To prevent cross-contamination, the mother and child libraries were prepared one month apart and sequenced in separate runs. Each donor had between roughly 500,000 and 2,100,000 distinct TCR beta clonotypes identified. Naive TCR beta clonotypes were estimated from low-frequency clonotypes matched to each donor's FACS-determined naive share, without sorting.

The TCR was taken from a boy under 18 in good health. The material sequenced was blood.

The DNA sequence is given as TGTGCCAGCAGCCCCGGGAGCTCCTATAATTCACCCCTCCACTTT. Its protein is CASSPGSSYNSPLHF. This sequence uses TRBV5-1 and TRBJ1-6, with the D gene uncertain. From the cysteine up to the phenylalanine, the CDR3 has a length of 15 residues. The entry retains the CDR3 DNA only, 45 bases that are in frame from base 1. CDR1 and CDR2, per the germline V gene, are SGHRS and YFSETQ.